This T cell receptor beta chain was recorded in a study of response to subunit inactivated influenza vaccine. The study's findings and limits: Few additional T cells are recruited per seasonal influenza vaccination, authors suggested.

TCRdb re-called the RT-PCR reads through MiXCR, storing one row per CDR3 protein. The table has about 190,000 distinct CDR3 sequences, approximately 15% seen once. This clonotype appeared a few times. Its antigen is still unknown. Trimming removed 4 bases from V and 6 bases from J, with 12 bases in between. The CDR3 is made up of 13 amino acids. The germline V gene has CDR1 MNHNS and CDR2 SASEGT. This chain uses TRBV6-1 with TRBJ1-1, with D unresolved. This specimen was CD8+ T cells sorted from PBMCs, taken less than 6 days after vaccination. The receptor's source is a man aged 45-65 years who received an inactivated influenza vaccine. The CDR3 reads CASSVTEAAEAFF. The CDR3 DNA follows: TGTGCCAGCAGTGTCACAGAGGCCGCTGAAGCTTTCTTT.